The rows below give T cell receptor beta chains drawn from one sample of a study of blood T cell repertoires in COVID-19. The repertoire was sequenced with immunoSEQ multiplex PCR; TCRdb's copy has only in-frame clones and lacks some. The sample includes around 300,000 clones, around 91% seen only once; the top ten take 1.7%. The source material was PBMCs or T cells enriched from blood (not recorded which). The receptors were sampled from a woman under 30 with acute COVID-19. CDR3s include the opening cysteine and the closing phenylalanine or tryptophan. A D gene is named only where the DNA matches it firmly. Part of the rows lack a size; the others show once, few, many or a class for expanded clones.

v_gene	abundance	j_gene	d_gene	CDR3aa	CDR3nt
TRBV4-1	NA	TRBJ1-1	TRBD1	CASTQAGGKAEAFF	TGCGCCAGCACCCAGGCAGGGGGGAAAGCTGAAGCTTTCTTT
TRBV19	NA	TRBJ1-5	NA	CASSIAGGLNQPQHF	TGTGCCAGTAGTATAGCGGGGGGGCTCAATCAGCCCCAGCATTTT
TRBV29-1	once	TRBJ2-1	TRBD2	CSVEGEGRGNEQFF	TGCAGCGTTGAGGGGGAGGGCCGGGGCAATGAGCAGTTCTTC
TRBV11-2	NA	TRBJ2-1	TRBD2	CASSLGSGGHNEQFF	TGTGCCAGCAGCTTAGGAAGCGGGGGACACAATGAGCAGTTCTTC
TRBV18	NA	TRBJ1-6	NA	CASSPVRHADSPLHF	TGTGCCAGCTCACCAGTGAGGCACGCGGATTCACCCCTCCACTTT
TRBV9	NA	TRBJ2-2	TRBD2	CASSTGLAVNTGELFF	TGTGCCAGCAGCACTGGACTAGCGGTCAACACCGGGGAGCTGTTTTTT
TRBV5-1	NA	TRBJ2-1	TRBD2	CASSFSGTSGRGGEQFF	TGCGCCAGCAGCTTCTCCGGGACTAGCGGGAGAGGGGGTGAGCAGTTCTTC
TRBV7-2	NA	TRBJ2-7	NA	CASSLFGEGGGEQYF	TGTGCCAGCAGCTTATTCGGAGAGGGAGGGGGCGAGCAGTACTTC
TRBV6-6	NA	TRBJ2-7	TRBD1	CASSYDRVSYEQYF	TGTGCCAGCAGTTATGACAGGGTCTCCTACGAGCAGTACTTC
TRBV27	NA	TRBJ2-1	TRBD1	CASSLLGQSYNEQFF	TGTGCCAGCAGTTTATTGGGACAGTCCTACAATGAGCAGTTCTTC
TRBV29-1	NA	TRBJ2-6	NA	CSVGGRGANVLTF	TGCAGCGTTGGAGGTCGTGGGGCCAACGTCCTGACTTTC
TRBV4-3	NA	TRBJ2-1	TRBD1	CASSQDRGHSYNEQFF	TGCGCCAGCAGCCAAGATAGGGGGCACTCCTACAATGAGCAGTTCTTC
TRBV4-1	NA	TRBJ2-2	TRBD2	CASSHELAGDSTGELFF	TGCGCCAGCAGCCACGAACTAGCGGGAGACAGCACCGGGGAGCTGTTTTTT
TRBV4-2	NA	TRBJ2-1	NA	CASSGRELYNEQFF	TGTGCCAGCAGCGGCCGGGAACTTTACAATGAGCAGTTCTTC
TRBV6-1	NA	TRBJ1-2	TRBD1	CASSESSGQPYGYTF	TGTGCCAGCAGTGAATCGTCGGGACAGCCCTATGGCTACACCTTC
TRBV15	NA	TRBJ1-3	TRBD1	CATSINQGAGNTIYF	TGTGCCACCAGCATAAACCAGGGGGCTGGAAACACCATATATTTT
TRBV28	NA	TRBJ2-7	TRBD1	CASSTGGPYEQYF	TGTGCCAGCAGTACAGGGGGCCCCTACGAGCAGTACTTC
TRBV27	NA	TRBJ1-1	NA	CASSLQGMSAEAFF	TGTGCCAGCAGTTTACAGGGGATGAGTGCTGAAGCTTTCTTT
TRBV19	NA	TRBJ2-7	TRBD2	CASSIVSAGAYEQYF	TGTGCCAGTAGTATAGTAAGTGCGGGAGCTTACGAGCAGTACTTC
TRBV15	NA	TRBJ1-1	TRBD1	CATSRDLEGASEAFF	TGTGCCACCAGCAGAGATTTGGAGGGGGCCTCTGAAGCTTTCTTT
TRBV4-1	NA	TRBJ2-3	NA	CASSQESRSSYYTQYF	TGCGCCAGCAGCCAAGAGTCCCGATCTAGTTACTATACGCAGTATTTT
TRBV28	NA	TRBJ1-1	TRBD1	CASRITGEAAFF	TGTGCCAGCAGAATAACAGGGGAGGCAGCTTTCTTT
TRBV5-1	NA	TRBJ2-7	NA	CASSPGTEQYF	TGCGCCAGCAGCCCCGGGACAGAGCAGTACTTC
TRBV7-9	NA	TRBJ1-2	TRBD1	CASSKTGGVEGYTF	TGTGCCAGCAGCAAGACAGGGGGCGTGGAGGGCTACACCTTC
TRBV5-5	NA	TRBJ1-1	NA	CASSLQGVNTEAFF	TGTGCCAGCAGCTTACAGGGAGTGAACACTGAAGCTTTCTTT
TRBV4-3	NA	TRBJ2-4	NA	CASSQDTGVNIQYF	TGCGCCAGCAGCCAAGATACGGGAGTAAACATTCAGTACTTC
TRBV30	NA	TRBJ2-1	TRBD2	CAWSGLAGAPGNEQFF	TGTGCCTGGAGTGGACTAGCGGGAGCCCCGGGTAATGAGCAGTTCTTC
TRBV7-2	NA	TRBJ1-3	NA	CASSLESYSGNTIYF	TGTGCCAGCAGCTTAGAGAGTTACTCTGGAAACACCATATATTTT
TRBV4-1	NA	TRBJ1-4	NA	CASSQGGEKLFF	TGCGCCAGCAGCCAAGGAGGGGAAAAACTGTTTTTT
TRBV30	NA	TRBJ1-1	NA	CAWLGGSTEAFF	TGTGCCTGGCTGGGGGGGAGCACTGAAGCTTTCTTT
TRBV27	NA	TRBJ2-2	TRBD2	CASSLFRGSTGELFF	TGTGCCAGCAGTTTATTCCGCGGGAGTACCGGGGAGCTGTTTTTT
TRBV19	once	TRBJ1-2	NA	CASRTPDSYGYTF	TGTGCCAGTAGAACCCCCGACAGCTATGGCTACACCTTC
TRBV5-1	NA	TRBJ2-6	NA	CASSLWSAGGTSGANVLTF	TGCGCCAGCAGCTTGTGGTCTGCAGGAGGAACATCTGGGGCCAACGTCCTGACTTTC
TRBV4-1	NA	TRBJ1-2	NA	CASSQDRGAEQFYGYTF	TGCGCCAGCAGCCAAGATCGGGGGGCAGAGCAGTTCTATGGCTACACCTTC
TRBV25-1	NA	TRBJ1-5	NA	CASSEWGENQPQHF	TGTGCCAGCAGTGAATGGGGGGAGAATCAGCCCCAGCATTTT
TRBV6-5	NA	TRBJ2-7	NA	CASSDDRIYEQYF	TGTGCCAGCAGCGACGACAGGATCTACGAGCAGTACTTC
TRBV28	few	TRBJ2-5	TRBD1	CASSSWTGFQDETQYF	TGTGCCAGCAGTTCCTGGACAGGGTTTCAGGACGAGACCCAGTACTTC
TRBV28	NA	TRBJ2-7	NA	CASSLWIRDYEQYF	TGTGCCAGCAGTTTATGGATCAGGGACTACGAGCAGTACTTC
TRBV7-2	NA	TRBJ1-5	NA	CASSFQLGGNQPQHF	TGTGCCAGCAGCTTTCAACTGGGCGGCAATCAGCCCCAGCATTTT
TRBV5-8	NA	TRBJ2-7	NA	CASRDSGTYEQYF	TGTGCCAGCAGGGATAGCGGAACCTACGAGCAGTACTTC
TRBV6-6	NA	TRBJ1-5	NA	CASSLGSDQPQHF	TGTGCCAGCAGTTTGGGGAGCGATCAGCCCCAGCATTTT
TRBV9	NA	TRBJ2-3	TRBD2	CASSVGLAGGRWTPDTQYF	TGTGCCAGCAGCGTAGGTCTAGCGGGAGGGCGCTGGACCCCAGATACGCAGTATTTT
TRBV7-6	NA	TRBJ2-1	TRBD2	CASSLVSSGSSQQFF	TGTGCCAGCAGCTTAGTATCTAGCGGGAGTAGTCAGCAGTTCTTC
TRBV7-8	once	TRBJ2-2	NA	CASSLAGRRGTGELFF	TGTGCCAGCAGCTTAGCCGGGAGAAGAGGTACCGGGGAGCTGTTTTTT
TRBV20-1	NA	TRBJ2-3	NA	CSASNPGARTDTQYF	TGCAGTGCTAGTAACCCAGGGGCTCGGACAGATACGCAGTATTTT
TRBV29-1	NA	TRBJ1-2	NA	CSVTSSNYGYTF	TGCAGCGTGACAAGTTCTAACTATGGCTACACCTTC
TRBV7-6	NA	TRBJ2-1	TRBD2	CASSGIVAGVNEQFF	TGTGCCAGCAGCGGTATAGTAGCGGGAGTGAATGAGCAGTTCTTC
TRBV18	few	TRBJ2-2	TRBD1	CASSSGQGRNTGELFF	TGTGCCAGCTCGTCGGGACAGGGTAGGAACACCGGGGAGCTGTTTTTT
TRBV6-5	NA	TRBJ1-3	NA	CASSYTPQGNTIYF	TGTGCCAGCAGTTACACCCCACAGGGAAACACCATATATTTT
TRBV20-1	NA	TRBJ1-1	NA	CSASMDSTEAFF	TGCAGTGCTAGTATGGACAGCACTGAAGCTTTCTTT
TRBV6-2/TRBV6-3	NA	TRBJ1-1	NA	CASSYSRLWGDTEAFF	TGTGCCAGCAGTTACTCGCGACTCTGGGGGGACACTGAAGCTTTCTTT
TRBV6-2/TRBV6-3	NA	TRBJ2-7	NA	CASSYSSSRSGEQYF	TGTGCCAGCAGTTACTCGAGTTCCCGGTCGGGCGAGCAGTACTTC
TRBV2	NA	TRBJ1-5	NA	CASSVTYSNQPQHF	TGTGCCAGCAGCGTGACTTATAGCAATCAGCCCCAGCATTTT
TRBV10-2	NA	TRBJ1-1	NA	CASRGMGTEAFF	TGCGCCAGCCGAGGGATGGGGACTGAAGCTTTCTTT
TRBV6-5	once	TRBJ2-7	TRBD2	CASRPGTSSYEQYF	TGTGCCAGCAGGCCCGGGACTAGCTCCTACGAGCAGTACTTC